The present entry profiles one T cell receptor beta chain with its context. The antigen is undetermined. Sampling times: baseline, cycle 4 day 1, cycle 7 day 1. The method was immunoSEQ multiplex PCR; TCRdb's version includes in-frame clones alone and lacks a portion of them. The sample has about 48,000 clones, approximately 84% seen once. This sample is drawn from a study of OX40 agonist ivuxolimab in advanced cancers. For the study at large: An agonistic human IgG2 monoclonal antibody against OX40 (CD134) was given.

Findings and caveats of the study: Low normalized T-cell clonal expansion also characterized some of the nonresponders.

In germline, CDR1 is SGHRS, CDR2 YFSETQ. V gave up 3 bases and J gave up 7 bases; unmatched junction bases: 6. This CDR3 is 15 amino acids long. Sequenced material: CD4+ or CD8+ T cells sorted from blood, taken in a trial of the OX40 agonist ivuxolimab. The clonotype was recovered from an adult with an advanced solid tumor such as melanoma, head and neck, liver or kidney cancer. The chain employs TRBV5-1 and TRBJ2-1, with TRBD2 identical over 11 bases. CDR3 DNA: TGCGCCAGCAGCTCATACGGGACTAGCGGAAATGAGCAGTTCTTC. Translating it yields CASSSYGTSGNEQFF. Using reference TRBV5-1 and TRBJ2-1 for the parts outside the CDR3, the full variable domain is KAGVTQTPRYLIKTRGQQVTLSCSPISGHRSVSWYQQTPGQGLQFLFEYFSETQRNKGNFPGRFSGRQFSNSRSEMNVSTLELGDSALYLCASSSYGTSGNEQFFGPGTRLTVL.